The rows below give T cell receptor beta chains drawn from one sample of a study of T cell responses to AZD1222 COVID-19 vaccine. Using immunoSEQ multiplex PCR, the repertoire was profiled, and TCRdb retains in-frame clones only, with some absent. Of about 84,000 clones in the sample, about 86% are singletons; the top ten hold about 6%. This sample comprised peripheral blood, obtained 28 days after the second AZD1222 dose. The receptor source for this set is an adult who received the AZD1222 COVID-19 vaccine. CDR3s include the opening cysteine and the closing phenylalanine or tryptophan. D genes are given only for firm matches. Clone sizes are given selectively: once, few, many, or a class where the clone is expanded.

len: 15; abundance: once; d_gene: TRBD1; v_gene: TRBV5-1; j_gene: TRBJ1-6; CDR3aa: CASTSGTGEGSPLHF; CDR3nt: TGCGCCAGCACGTCTGGGACAGGGGAGGGATCACCCCTCCACTTT
len: 14; abundance: .; d_gene: TRBD1; v_gene: TRBV28; j_gene: TRBJ1-4; CDR3aa: CASRDRGSGEKLFF; CDR3nt: TGTGCCAGCAGGGACAGGGGATCAGGTGAAAAACTGTTTTTT
len: 17; abundance: .; d_gene: .; v_gene: TRBV27; j_gene: TRBJ2-5; CDR3aa: CASWPVRDSQTQETQYF; CDR3nt: TGTGCCAGTTGGCCTGTCCGGGACTCCCAAACTCAAGAGACCCAGTACTTC
len: 13; abundance: .; d_gene: .; v_gene: TRBV12-3/TRBV12-4; j_gene: TRBJ1-2; CDR3aa: CASSLAQQGGYTF; CDR3nt: TGTGCCAGCAGTTTAGCGCAACAGGGAGGCTACACCTTC
len: 15; abundance: .; d_gene: .; v_gene: TRBV27; j_gene: TRBJ1-1; CDR3aa: CASSLYGVANTEAFF; CDR3nt: TGTGCCAGCAGTTTATACGGGGTGGCGAACACTGAAGCTTTCTTT
len: 15; abundance: .; d_gene: .; v_gene: TRBV5-1; j_gene: TRBJ2-1; CDR3aa: CASSLALNAENEQFF; CDR3nt: TGCGCCAGCAGCTTGGCTCTTAACGCGGAAAATGAGCAGTTCTTC
len: 13; abundance: .; d_gene: TRBD1; v_gene: TRBV6-5; j_gene: TRBJ2-7; CDR3aa: CASRDRGSYEQYF; CDR3nt: TGTGCCAGCAGGGACAGGGGCAGTTACGAGCAGTACTTC
len: 14; abundance: .; d_gene: .; v_gene: TRBV14; j_gene: TRBJ2-3; CDR3aa: CASSQGHRTDTQYF; CDR3nt: TGTGCCAGCAGCCAAGGGCACAGAACAGATACGCAGTATTTT
len: 17; abundance: once; d_gene: .; v_gene: TRBV3-1/TRBV3-2; j_gene: TRBJ1-6; CDR3aa: CASSLRPPGRKNSPLHF; CDR3nt: TGTGCCAGCAGCCTCCGTCCCCCGGGACGCAAGAATTCACCCCTCCACTTT
len: 15; abundance: .; d_gene: TRBD1; v_gene: TRBV5-1; j_gene: TRBJ2-7; CDR3aa: CASSFETGSAYEQYF; CDR3nt: TGCGCCAGCAGCTTCGAGACAGGGAGCGCCTACGAGCAGTACTTC
len: 16; abundance: few; d_gene: TRBD2; v_gene: TRBV7-2; j_gene: TRBJ2-1; CDR3aa: CASSPPLALDPSRQFF; CDR3nt: TGTGCCAGCAGCCCGCCACTAGCGCTTGACCCTTCAAGGCAGTTCTTC
len: 13; abundance: .; d_gene: .; v_gene: TRBV30; j_gene: TRBJ1-5; CDR3aa: CAWSALQNQPQHF; CDR3nt: TGTGCCTGGAGTGCACTGCAGAATCAGCCCCAGCATTTT
len: 12; abundance: .; d_gene: TRBD1; v_gene: TRBV28; j_gene: TRBJ1-2; CDR3aa: CASRQGAGGYTF; CDR3nt: TGTGCCAGCCGACAGGGGGCGGGGGGCTACACCTTC
len: 15; abundance: few; d_gene: .; v_gene: TRBV10-2; j_gene: TRBJ1-1; CDR3aa: CASTSNRARDTEAFF; CDR3nt: TGCGCCAGCACCTCGAACAGGGCCCGGGACACTGAAGCTTTCTTT
len: 15; abundance: .; d_gene: .; v_gene: TRBV5-4; j_gene: TRBJ1-2; CDR3aa: CASRNRSTLPRGYTF; CDR3nt: TGTGCCAGCAGGAACCGATCCACGCTGCCGCGTGGCTACACCTTC
len: 17; abundance: .; d_gene: .; v_gene: TRBV18; j_gene: TRBJ2-3; CDR3aa: CASSPSRGGQDTDTQYF; CDR3nt: TGTGCCAGCTCACCCTCGCGAGGGGGGCAGGACACAGATACGCAGTATTTT
len: 11; abundance: .; d_gene: .; v_gene: TRBV24-1; j_gene: TRBJ2-3; CDR3aa: CATSGGYTQYF; CDR3nt: TGTGCCACCAGTGGGGGCTATACGCAGTATTTT
len: 15; abundance: .; d_gene: .; v_gene: TRBV5-1; j_gene: TRBJ1-3; CDR3aa: CASSYDGASGNTIYF; CDR3nt: TGCGCCAGCAGCTACGACGGAGCCTCTGGAAACACCATATATTTT
len: 17; abundance: .; d_gene: TRBD1; v_gene: TRBV5-1; j_gene: TRBJ1-4; CDR3aa: CASSLVGQGSTNEKLFF; CDR3nt: TGCGCCAGCAGCTTGGTGGGACAGGGTTCAACTAATGAAAAACTGTTTTTT
len: 13; abundance: .; d_gene: .; v_gene: TRBV12-3/TRBV12-4; j_gene: TRBJ2-2; CDR3aa: CASSSRDGGELFF; CDR3nt: TGTGCCAGCAGTTCCAGGGACGGCGGGGAGCTGTTTTTT
len: 14; abundance: .; d_gene: TRBD1; v_gene: TRBV7-8; j_gene: TRBJ1-2; CDR3aa: CASSPGQGGYGYTF; CDR3nt: TGTGCCAGCAGCCCTGGACAGGGTGGCTATGGCTACACCTTC
len: 16; abundance: .; d_gene: TRBD2; v_gene: TRBV5-1; j_gene: TRBJ2-1; CDR3aa: CASSLAGTSGLNEQFF; CDR3nt: TGCGCCAGCAGCTTGGCCGGGACTAGCGGGCTTAATGAGCAGTTCTTC
len: 14; abundance: .; d_gene: .; v_gene: TRBV7-2; j_gene: TRBJ2-5; CDR3aa: CASSLHKAQETQYF; CDR3nt: TGTGCCAGCAGCCTCCACAAGGCCCAAGAGACCCAGTACTTC
len: 14; abundance: .; d_gene: .; v_gene: TRBV30; j_gene: TRBJ1-5; CDR3aa: CAWSYRVVNQPQHF; CDR3nt: TGTGCCTGGAGTTACAGGGTCGTCAATCAGCCCCAGCATTTT
len: 21; abundance: .; d_gene: TRBD2; v_gene: TRBV19; j_gene: TRBJ2-3; CDR3aa: CASSIDGVRSRTREGLDTQYF; CDR3nt: TGTGCCAGTAGTATAGATGGGGTCCGGTCAAGGACGCGGGAGGGCCTGGATACGCAGTATTTT
len: 15; abundance: .; d_gene: .; v_gene: TRBV19; j_gene: TRBJ2-7; CDR3aa: CASSIGGGTSYEQYF; CDR3nt: TGTGCCAGTAGTATTGGCGGAGGGACCTCCTACGAGCAGTACTTC
len: 13; abundance: .; d_gene: .; v_gene: TRBV5-1; j_gene: TRBJ2-5; CDR3aa: CASSFKGGETQYF; CDR3nt: TGCGCCAGCAGCTTTAAAGGGGGGGAGACCCAGTACTTC
len: 15; abundance: .; d_gene: .; v_gene: TRBV5-1; j_gene: TRBJ1-4; CDR3aa: CASSSAGTTNEKLFF; CDR3nt: TGCGCCAGCAGCTCGGCAGGGACTACTAATGAAAAACTGTTTTTT
len: 17; abundance: .; d_gene: TRBD2; v_gene: TRBV5-5; j_gene: TRBJ2-1; CDR3aa: CASSLNPAGDRGNEQFF; CDR3nt: TGTGCCAGCAGCTTGAACCCAGCGGGGGACCGAGGCAATGAGCAGTTCTTC
len: 15; abundance: .; d_gene: TRBD2; v_gene: TRBV12-5; j_gene: TRBJ2-3; CDR3aa: CASGLVPPREPTQYF; CDR3nt: TGTGCTAGTGGTTTGGTACCCCCGCGGGAGCCTACGCAGTATTTT
len: 16; abundance: .; d_gene: .; v_gene: TRBV7-2; j_gene: TRBJ2-3; CDR3aa: CASSLASGSRGDTQYF; CDR3nt: TGTGCCAGCAGCTTGGCTAGCGGTTCCAGGGGAGATACGCAGTATTTT
len: 12; abundance: once; d_gene: .; v_gene: TRBV28; j_gene: TRBJ2-7; CDR3aa: CASTVTGYEQYF; CDR3nt: TGTGCCAGCACCGTCACAGGCTACGAGCAGTACTTC
len: 13; abundance: .; d_gene: .; v_gene: TRBV9; j_gene: TRBJ1-5; CDR3aa: CASSVSSNQPQHF; CDR3nt: TGTGCCAGCAGCGTTTCTAGCAATCAGCCCCAGCATTTT
len: 12; abundance: once; d_gene: .; v_gene: TRBV20-1; j_gene: TRBJ2-4; CDR3aa: CSASVGERFEYF; CDR3nt: TGCAGTGCTAGTGTGGGTGAGCGATTTGAGTACTTC
len: 13; abundance: few; d_gene: .; v_gene: TRBV4-3; j_gene: TRBJ2-7; CDR3aa: CASSQGGTYEQYF; CDR3nt: TGCGCCAGCAGCCAAGGTGGAACCTACGAGCAGTACTTC
len: 13; abundance: .; d_gene: .; v_gene: TRBV5-6; j_gene: TRBJ1-1; CDR3aa: CASSLVIHTEAFF; CDR3nt: TGTGCCAGCAGCTTGGTTATTCACACTGAAGCTTTCTTT
len: 18; abundance: .; d_gene: .; v_gene: TRBV11-3; j_gene: TRBJ2-2; CDR3aa: CASSLDQGGSRWAGELFF; CDR3nt: TGTGCCAGCAGCTTAGATCAGGGGGGAAGTCGATGGGCCGGGGAGCTGTTTTTT
len: 18; abundance: .; d_gene: TRBD2; v_gene: TRBV12-5; j_gene: TRBJ2-1; CDR3aa: CASGLVPDGTSSPSEQFF; CDR3nt: TGTGCTAGTGGTTTGGTACCGGACGGGACTAGTTCACCATCTGAGCAGTTCTTC
len: 13; abundance: .; d_gene: .; v_gene: TRBV19; j_gene: TRBJ2-1; CDR3aa: CASRLDWGHEQFF; CDR3nt: TGTGCCAGTAGATTGGACTGGGGCCATGAGCAGTTCTTC
len: 15; abundance: .; d_gene: .; v_gene: TRBV28; j_gene: TRBJ2-6; CDR3aa: CASIPGSVGANVLTF; CDR3nt: TGTGCCAGCATCCCAGGGTCGGTTGGGGCCAACGTCCTGACTTTC
len: 15; abundance: .; d_gene: TRBD1; v_gene: TRBV5-1; j_gene: TRBJ1-6; CDR3aa: CASSGQGAGNSPLHF; CDR3nt: TGCGCCAGCAGCGGACAGGGGGCAGGAAATTCACCCCTCCACTTT